This T cell receptor beta chain came from a study of blood T cells in healthy people across ages. Study at large: Capture by template switching was about one barcoded beta molecule per two T cells.

Each donor was a healthy Caucasian individual from Russia, aged about 6 to 90. Combining a sample-barcoded 5' primer with a J-beta primer mix, a second PCR ran for roughly 7 to 11 cycles. The template-switch adaptor was a 5' adaptor with 12 random nucleotides. It tagged each cDNA molecule. Each CDR3 protein gets one entry after TCRdb re-called the 5' RACE reads with MiXCR. The table shows about 1.4 million distinct CDR3 sequences, with 59% occurring only once. The sequence came from a man between 18 and 29 years old in good health. Sequences were obtained from blood.

The CDR3 region has the DNA TGTGCCAGCAGCTTACCGACAGGGTCGGGTTATGGCTACACCTTC. This translates into CASSLPTGSGYGYTF. V is TRBV7-9 and J is TRBJ1-2; TRBD1 aligns across 7 bases. Germline lookup yields CDR1 SEHNR and CDR2 FQNEAQ (reference sequence). The CDR3 is 15 amino acids. The V segment lost 2 bases and the J segment 5 bases; nucleotides outside the gene matches: 8.